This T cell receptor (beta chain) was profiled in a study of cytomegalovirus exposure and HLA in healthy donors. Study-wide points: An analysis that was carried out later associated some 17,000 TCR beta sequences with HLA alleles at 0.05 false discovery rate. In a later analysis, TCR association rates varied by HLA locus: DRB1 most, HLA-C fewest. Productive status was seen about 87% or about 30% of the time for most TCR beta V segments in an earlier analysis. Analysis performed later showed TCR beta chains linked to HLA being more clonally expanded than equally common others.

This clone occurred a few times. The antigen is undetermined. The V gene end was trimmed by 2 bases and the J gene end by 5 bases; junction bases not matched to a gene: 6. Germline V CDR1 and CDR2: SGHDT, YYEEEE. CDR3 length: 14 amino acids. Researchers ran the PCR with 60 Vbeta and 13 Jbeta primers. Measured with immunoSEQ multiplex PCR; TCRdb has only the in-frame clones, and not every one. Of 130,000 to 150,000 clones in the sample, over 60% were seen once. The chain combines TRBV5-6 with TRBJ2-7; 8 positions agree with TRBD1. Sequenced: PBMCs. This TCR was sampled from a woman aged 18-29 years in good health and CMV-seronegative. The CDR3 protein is CASSFGQGENEQYV. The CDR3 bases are TGTGCCAGCAGCTTTGGACAGGGCGAAAACGAGCAGTACGTC.